Listed below are T cell receptor beta chains from one sample, sequenced in a study of cytomegalovirus exposure and HLA in healthy donors. The data were produced by immunoSEQ multiplex PCR, yet TCRdb's version contains in-frame clones alone and is incomplete. The sample lists 63,000 or so clones, 73% occurring once. The sample consisted of PBMCs. The receptor source for this set is a man in his fifties or sixties in good health and CMV-seronegative. Both conserved end residues are part of each CDR3. Each record gives: V gene, J gene, clone size, D gene, CDR3 protein, CDR3 DNA. The D gene is left open where the match is weak. Where a row states a size, it is once, few, many or the class of an expanded clone; other rows omit it.

>TRBV5-6|TRBJ1-1|.|.
CASRPGRGGGTEAFF
TGTGCCAGCAGACCCGGGAGGGGAGGTGGCACTGAAGCTTTCTTT
>TRBV5-6|TRBJ2-3|.|.
CASSFRLALSTDTQYF
TGTGCCAGCAGCTTCAGGCTAGCGCTTAGCACAGATACGCAGTATTTT
>TRBV15|TRBJ2-3|.|TRBD1
CATSREGPGQGFAADTQYF
TGTGCCACCAGCAGAGAGGGTCCGGGACAGGGTTTTGCGGCAGATACGCAGTATTTT
>TRBV19|TRBJ1-3|few|.
CASQSPGNTIYF
TGTGCCAGTCAATCCCCTGGAAACACCATATATTTT
>TRBV6-6|TRBJ2-1|.|.
CASSGATEQFF
TGTGCCAGCAGTGGGGCCACTGAGCAGTTCTTC
>TRBV6-6|TRBJ1-5|.|TRBD1
CASSYTGQGAQPQHF
TGTGCCAGCAGTTACACCGGGCAGGGGGCGCAGCCCCAGCATTTT
>TRBV19|TRBJ2-1|.|TRBD2
CASRRGAYNEQFF
TGTGCCAGTAGGCGGGGGGCTTACAATGAGCAGTTCTTC
>TRBV25-1|TRBJ2-5|.|TRBD2
CASTSGVEETQYF
TGTGCCAGTACGAGCGGGGTAGAAGAGACCCAGTACTTC
>TRBV5-1|TRBJ1-6|.|TRBD1
CASSAGTGESSPLHF
TGCGCCAGCAGCGCCGGGACAGGGGAAAGTTCACCCCTCCACTTT
>TRBV5-1|TRBJ2-1|.|TRBD2
CASSLPLAGGPSSYNEQFF
TGCGCCAGCAGCTTACCACTAGCGGGGGGGCCCAGCTCCTACAATGAGCAGTTCTTC
>TRBV2|TRBJ2-7|.|.
CASSRQPYEQYF
TGTGCCAGCAGTAGACAGCCCTACGAGCAGTACTTC
>TRBV10-2|TRBJ1-6|.|TRBD1
CASSESAGGNSPLHF
TGCGCCAGCAGTGAGTCGGCAGGGGGTAATTCACCCCTCCACTTT
>TRBV11-1|TRBJ1-1|.|.
CASSLEGNTEAFF
TGTGCCAGCAGTCTAGAGGGGAACACTGAAGCTTTCTTT
>TRBV11-2|TRBJ1-1|once|.
CASSLTRTAMNTEAFF
TGTGCCAGCAGCTTAACCAGGACAGCCATGAACACTGAAGCTTTCTTT
>TRBV19|TRBJ1-1|once|TRBD1
CASSSRQGKNTEAFF
TGTGCCAGTAGTAGCCGACAGGGTAAGAACACTGAAGCTTTCTTT
>TRBV27|TRBJ2-2|few|TRBD1
CASSFIRTGAGNTGELFF
TGTGCCAGCAGTTTCATCCGGACAGGGGCAGGGAACACCGGGGAGCTGTTTTTT
>TRBV11-2|TRBJ2-5|.|TRBD2
CASSPGGLASETQYF
TGTGCCAGCAGCCCCGGGGGACTAGCTTCGGAGACCCAGTACTTC
>TRBV13|TRBJ2-7|.|.
CASSLGRDYEQYF
TGTGCCAGCAGCTTAGGTCGGGACTACGAGCAGTACTTC
>TRBV6-1|TRBJ2-7|.|TRBD1
CASSNRQGALHEQYF
TGTGCCAGCAGTAACAGACAGGGGGCATTGCACGAGCAGTACTTC
>TRBV11-2|TRBJ2-7|.|.
CASRPAPGAEQYF
TGTGCCAGCAGACCTGCGCCGGGTGCCGAGCAGTACTTC
>TRBV7-7|TRBJ2-3|.|TRBD1
CASSRDRGATDTQYF
TGTGCTAGCAGCCGTGACAGGGGAGCCACAGATACGCAGTATTTT
>TRBV19|TRBJ1-1|.|TRBD1
CASRTMGQENTEAFF
TGTGCCAGTAGGACGATGGGACAGGAGAACACTGAAGCTTTCTTT
>TRBV6-6|TRBJ1-5|.|TRBD1
CASSYSDRAQPQHF
TGTGCCAGCAGTTACTCCGACAGGGCCCAGCCCCAGCATTTT
>TRBV30|TRBJ1-3|few|.
CAWSFTGTSGNTIYF
TGTGCCTGGAGCTTCACAGGGACCTCTGGAAACACCATATATTTT
>TRBV5-6|TRBJ2-7|.|.
CASSLLVSSYEQYF
TGTGCCAGCAGCTTGTTGGTCAGCTCCTACGAGCAGTACTTC
>TRBV6-5|TRBJ2-5|.|TRBD2
CASSSGLAGGKETQYF
TGTGCCAGCAGTTCTGGACTAGCGGGGGGCAAGGAGACCCAGTACTTC
>TRBV10-2|TRBJ1-1|.|TRBD1
CASSEQGGTEAFF
TGCGCCAGCAGTGAGCAGGGGGGCACTGAAGCTTTCTTT
>TRBV9|TRBJ1-1|.|TRBD1
CASSAGTGGYTEAFF
TGTGCCAGCAGCGCCGGGACAGGGGGGTACACTGAAGCTTTCTTT
>TRBV18|TRBJ1-3|.|TRBD1
CASSPGQGAGGNTIYF
TGTGCCAGCTCGCCGGGACAGGGGGCTGGAGGAAACACCATATATTTT
>TRBV13|TRBJ1-5|.|TRBD1
CASSQFDRGDQPQHF
TGTGCCAGCAGCCAATTCGACAGGGGTGATCAGCCCCAGCATTTT
>TRBV30|TRBJ1-2|.|.
CAWRETATGGYTF
TGTGCCTGGAGGGAGACAGCGACGGGTGGCTACACCTTC
>TRBV7-8|TRBJ2-5|few|TRBD2
CASSLGGRSGGQETQYF
TGTGCCAGCAGCTTAGGAGGTCGGAGCGGGGGCCAAGAGACCCAGTACTTC
>TRBV7-2|TRBJ1-4|once|.
CASSPGGAGAINEKLFF
TGTGCCAGCAGCCCGGGGGGGGCCGGGGCCATTAATGAAAAACTGTTTTTT
>TRBV5-1|TRBJ2-7|.|.
CASSSRTVLSYEQYF
TGCGCCAGCAGCTCCCGGACAGTCCTCTCCTACGAGCAGTACTTC
>TRBV20-1|TRBJ2-7|.|.
CSVAQGYEQYF
TGCAGTGTTGCACAGGGTTACGAGCAGTACTTC